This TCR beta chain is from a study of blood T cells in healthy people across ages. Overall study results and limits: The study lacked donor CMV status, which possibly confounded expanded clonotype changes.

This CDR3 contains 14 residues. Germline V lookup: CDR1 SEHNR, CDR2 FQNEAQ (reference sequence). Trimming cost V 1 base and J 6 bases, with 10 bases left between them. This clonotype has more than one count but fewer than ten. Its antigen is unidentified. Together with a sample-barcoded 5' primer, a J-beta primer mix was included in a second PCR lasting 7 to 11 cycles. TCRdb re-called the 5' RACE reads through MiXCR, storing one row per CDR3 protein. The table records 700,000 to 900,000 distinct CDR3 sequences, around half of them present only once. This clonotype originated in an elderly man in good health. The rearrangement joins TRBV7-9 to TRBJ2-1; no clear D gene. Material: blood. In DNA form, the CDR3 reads TGTGCCAGCAGCTTAGGGTCTACCAGCAATGAGCAGTTCTTC. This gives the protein CASSLGSTSNEQFF.